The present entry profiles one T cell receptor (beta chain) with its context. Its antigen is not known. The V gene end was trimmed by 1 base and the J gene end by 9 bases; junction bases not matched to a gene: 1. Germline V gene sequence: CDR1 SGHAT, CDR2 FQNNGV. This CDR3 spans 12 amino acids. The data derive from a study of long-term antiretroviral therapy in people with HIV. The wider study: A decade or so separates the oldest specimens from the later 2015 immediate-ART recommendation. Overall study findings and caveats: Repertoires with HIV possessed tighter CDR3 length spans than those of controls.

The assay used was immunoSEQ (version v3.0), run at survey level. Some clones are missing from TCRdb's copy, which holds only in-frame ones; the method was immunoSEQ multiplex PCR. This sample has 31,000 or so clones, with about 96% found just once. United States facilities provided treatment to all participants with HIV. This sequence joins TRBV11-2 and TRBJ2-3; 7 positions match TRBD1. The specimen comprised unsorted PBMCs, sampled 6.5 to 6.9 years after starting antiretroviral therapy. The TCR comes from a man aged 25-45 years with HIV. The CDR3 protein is CASSLVGGTQYF. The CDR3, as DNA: TGTGCCAGCAGCTTAGTAGGGGGCACGCAGTATTTT.